The 31 T cell receptor beta chains below all came from one sample that was sequenced in a study of T cells in Graves' hyperthyroidism and ophthalmopathy. RNA transcripts gave rise to amplified TCR beta CDR3 regions. First-round RT-PCR targeting the TCR CDR3 was performed with the HTBI primer set. TCRdb used MiXCR to reprocess the multiplex PCR reads, holding one entry per CDR3 protein. This repertoire shows about 350,000 distinct CDR3 sequences, about 14% found once; its top ten account for about 26%. Material for sequencing was blood. The receptor source for this set is a woman in her twenties or thirties with Graves' hyperthyroidism.

This clonotype was recorded many times. The J gene is TRBJ2-3, the V gene TRBV7-6, with 8 bases aligning to TRBD2. Trimming cost V 1 base and J 3 bases; bases outside gene matches: 6. Looked up from germline, CDR1 is SGHVS and CDR2 is FNYEAQ. The CDR3 length is 16 residues. CDR3 protein: CASSLVMAGGTDTQYF. The CDR3 DNA reads TGTGCCAGCAGCTTAGTCATGGCGGGAGGTACAGATACGCAGTATTTT. The entire variable domain, with the rest obtained from reference TRBV7-6 and TRBJ2-3, is as follows: GAGVSQSPRYKVTKRGQDVALRCDPISGHVSLYWYRQALGQGPEFLTYFNYEAQQDKSGLPNDRFSAERPEGSISTLTIQRTEQRDSAMYRCASSLVMAGGTDTQYFGPGTRLTVL.

This clonotype has at least ten counts. The rearrangement joins TRBV28 to TRBJ2-5, with TRBD2 matching over 8 bases. V lost 5 bases, J lost 4 bases, and 6 bases stayed unmatched. This CDR3 has 14 residues. The germline CDR1 and CDR2 sequences are MDHEN and SYDVKM. The CDR3 loop reads CASSAGAGGETQYF. DNA of the CDR3: TGTGCCAGCAGTGCCGGTGCGGGAGGAGAGACCCAGTACTTC.

The table lists this clonotype with many counts. The chain has TRBV20-1 and TRBJ2-3; 14 nucleotides agree with TRBD2. The CDR3 extends over 16 amino acids. Per germline, CDR1 DFQATT and CDR2 SNEGSKA (reference sequence). The J segment lost 5 bases and the V segment lost 6 bases, leaving 10 bases of the junction unmatched. The CDR3 DNA follows: TGCAGTGCGACACCGGGACTAGCGGGAGTAAAAGATACGCAGTATTTT. Amino acids: CSATPGLAGVKDTQYF.

The chain joins TRBV10-1 to TRBJ2-7; D is unresolved. The CDR3 totals 14 residues. V was trimmed by 0 bases and J by 2 bases, leaving 8 bases between them. Looked up from germline, CDR1 is WNHNN and CDR2 is SYGVQD (reference sequence). The DNA for the CDR3 is TGCGCCAGCAGTGAGTCTCTTTTAACCTACGAGCAGTACTTC. Its protein is CASSESLLTYEQYF.

This clonotype appeared a few times. The CDR3 nucleotides read TGTGCCAGCAGTGTTCCGGGCCACAGTCCCGGTAGTAGTCAGCCCCAGCATTTT. This sequence encodes CASSVPGHSPGSSQPQHF. The rearrangement joins TRBV2 to TRBJ1-5; D not resolved. Germline CDR1 SNHLY, CDR2 FYNNEI. Trimming took 4 bases from V and 6 from J, leaving 25 bases between them. The CDR3 loop spans 18 amino acids.

This clonotype was observed many times. This rearrangement joins TRBV10-3 to TRBJ2-2, with 9 bases that match TRBD1. J gave up 7 bases and V 6 bases, and 12 bases lay outside the gene matches. There are 16 residues in the CDR3. Germline CDR1 and CDR2: ENHRY and SYGVKD. CDR3 DNA sequence: TGTGCCATCAGATCCGGGACAGGGACCCTAGGCGGGGAGCTGTTTTTT. Amino acid sequence: CAIRSGTGTLGGELFF.

V and J are TRBV12-3 or TRBV12-4 and TRBJ1-2; D ambiguous. Trimming stripped 6 bases from V and 1 base from J, with 15 bases between. The CDR3 is 15 residues long. DNA for the CDR3: TGTGCCAGCAGCCCTCGTCGGCGACATAACTATGGCTACACCTTC. This encodes CASSPRRRHNYGYTF.

This clonotype appeared many times. The CDR3 protein is CASRVTNYEQYF. Here the CDR3 DNA reads TGTGCCAGCAGAGTAACCAACTACGAGCAGTACTTC. The chain has TRBV28 and TRBJ2-7; no firm D call. Deletions cut 6 bases from V and 3 bases from J, with 9 bases between. The CDR3 covers 12 residues. Germline loops: CDR1 MDHEN, CDR2 SYDVKM.

V is TRBV20-1 and J is TRBJ2-1; 10 positions agree with TRBD2. CDR1 is DFQATT and CDR2 is SNEGSKA in the germline V gene (reference sequence). This CDR3 is built from 14 residues. CDR3 region: CSPASGSKRNEQFF. The CDR3 coding sequence is TGCAGCCCGGCTAGCGGGAGTAAGCGCAATGAGCAGTTCTTC.

This clonotype was counted at least ten times. This chain uses TRBV2 with TRBJ2-7, with D possibly matching TRBD1 (5 bases). Germline assignment: CDR1 SNHLY and CDR2 FYNNEI. This CDR3 is built from 13 residues. Trimming removed 4 bases from V and 0 bases from J, with 7 bases in between. CDR3 coding DNA: TGTGCCAGCAGTGCAGGGATCTCCTACGAGCAGTACTTC. Its protein product is CASSAGISYEQYF.

This clonotype was seen a few times. The gene calls are TRBV18 and TRBJ1-1; TRBD1 might be the D (6 bases). Trimming took off 2 bases at V and 6 bases at J, with 10 bases between the two ends. The germline CDR1 and CDR2 sequences are KGHSH and LQKENI. The CDR3 covers 13 residues. In DNA, the CDR3 is TGTGCCAGCTCACCAGAGACAGGTGCTGAAGCTTTCTTT. Translation: CASSPETGAEAFF.

This clonotype has only a few counts. The chain couples TRBV11-1 to TRBJ1-1; D is perhaps TRBD1 (5 bases). The CDR3 runs 17 residues. The germline CDR1 and CDR2 sequences are SGHAT and FQDESV (reference sequence). V gave up 7 bases and J gave up 5 bases, with 26 bases separating them. As DNA, the CDR3 is TGTGCCAGCATTGGGATCTTAGGGGCGAAGGAGGGTACTGAAGCTTTCTTT. Translation gives CASIGILGAKEGTEAFF. The variable domain in full, with the rest retrieved from reference TRBV11-1 and TRBJ1-1, is EAEVAQSPRYKITEKSQAVAFWCDPISGHATLYWYRQILGQGPELLVQFQDESVVDDSQLPKDRFSAERLKGVDSTLKIQPAELGDSAMYLCASIGILGAKEGTEAFFGQGTRLTVV.

Only a few counts were recorded for this clonotype. The chain has TRBV3-1 and TRBJ2-7; D call uncertain. The germline V gene has CDR1 LGHDT and CDR2 YNNKEL (reference sequence). This CDR3 region has 11 residues. V lost 0 bases and J 8 bases, leaving 5 bases between the germline ends. CDR3 in amino acids: CASSQEKQQYF. The DNA for the CDR3 is TGTGCCAGCAGCCAAGAAAAACAGCAGTACTTC.

This clonotype came up many times. The chain recombines TRBV15 with TRBJ2-1; 8 nucleotides align to TRBD2. The ends lost 3 bases at V and 6 bases at J; junction bases unmatched: 4. Germline V gene sequence: CDR1 LNHNV, CDR2 YYDKDF (reference sequence). This CDR3 comprises 14 residues. Written as DNA, the CDR3 is TGTGCCACCAGCAGCGGGACTAGTATCAATGAGCAGTTCTTC. It specifies CATSSGTSINEQFF.

The rearrangement joins TRBV20-1 to TRBJ2-1; 8 bases align to TRBD1. CDR1 is DFQATT and CDR2 is SNEGSKA in the germline V gene (reference sequence). Trimming cost V 5 bases and J 4 bases; bases outside gene matches: 10. The CDR3 loop spans 15 amino acids. Here the CDR3 DNA reads TGCAGTGCTTATCCTGGGACAGGCACGTACAATGAGCAGTTCTTC. Encoded protein: CSAYPGTGTYNEQFF.

This clonotype was observed a handful of times. The chain has TRBV6-2 or TRBV6-3 and TRBJ2-7; D call uncertain. Germline CDR1 reads MNHEY; CDR2 reads SVGEGT. The CDR3 sequence is 11 residues long. V was shortened by 1 base and J by 4 bases, with 2 bases between the two germline ends. Here the CDR3 reads CASSYWYEQYF. CDR3 DNA: TGTGCCAGCAGTTACTGGTACGAGCAGTACTTC.

This clonotype came up a few times. The rearrangement uses TRBV20-1 and TRBJ2-7, with 8 nucleotides matching TRBD1. The CDR3 length is 14 residues. Germline CDR1 DFQATT, CDR2 SNEGSKA (reference sequence). V gave up 8 bases and J gave up 2 bases; unmatched junction bases: 11. CDR3 region: CSYIPGQEPYEQYF. CDR3 bases: TGCAGTTATATCCCGGGACAGGAGCCCTACGAGCAGTACTTC.

This clonotype came up a few times. This chain connects TRBV6-5 to TRBJ1-1; D not certain. With 2 bases removed from V and 2 bases from J, the gap between germline ends came to 3 bases. CDR3 length equals 12 residues. Per the germline V gene, CDR1 is MNHEY and CDR2 is SVGAGI. This CDR3 is CASSYRNTEAFF. DNA of the CDR3: TGTGCCAGCAGTTACCGCAACACTGAAGCTTTCTTT.

This clonotype has only a few counts. V is TRBV27 and J is TRBJ2-6; weak D call: TRBD1 (6 bases). From germline, CDR1 is MNHEY and CDR2 SMNVEV (reference sequence). Trimming removed 6 bases from V and 3 bases from J, with 9 bases in between. This CDR3 contains 14 residues. The CDR3 here is CASRPTGGANVLTF. CDR3 nucleotide sequence: TGTGCCAGCAGGCCGACAGGTGGGGCCAACGTCCTGACTTTC. The whole variable domain, remainder taken from reference TRBV27 and TRBJ2-6, is EAQVTQNPRYLITVTGKKLTVTCSQNMNHEYMSWYRQDPGLGLRQIYYSMNVEVTDKGDVPEGYKVSRKEKRNFPLILESPSPNQTSLYFCASRPTGGANVLTFGAGSRLTVL.

This chain connects TRBV6-5 to TRBJ1-2; D is undetermined. V was cut by 4 bases and J by 0 bases, with 18 bases left in between. The germline CDR1 and CDR2 sequences are MNHEY and SVGAGI. The CDR3 is 17 amino acids. CDR3: CASSFGRTTTSNYGYTF. The DNA for the CDR3 is TGTGCCAGCAGTTTCGGACGGACTACCACGTCTAACTATGGCTACACCTTC.

The V and J genes are TRBV30 and TRBJ2-3; D is uncertain. The V gene's germline CDR1 is GTSNPN and CDR2 SVGIG (reference sequence). The V gene lost 4 bases and the J gene lost 1 base, with 12 bases spanning the gap. The CDR3 runs 14 residues. In DNA form, the CDR3 reads TGTGCCTGGATTGATAAGGCTGGCACAGATACGCAGTATTTT. Amino acids: CAWIDKAGTDTQYF.

This clonotype was picked up many times. The CDR3 nucleotides are TGTGCCAGCAGTGTCGGGGGCGCGGGGACTAATGAAAAACTGTTTTTT. Its translation is CASSVGGAGTNEKLFF. The rearrangement uses TRBV2 and TRBJ1-4, with D possibly TRBD1 on 6 matching bases. Germline V gene sequence: CDR1 SNHLY, CDR2 FYNNEI. The V gene lost 4 bases and the J gene lost 2 bases, with 14 bases spanning the gap. This CDR3 has 16 amino acids.

This clonotype was detected only a few times. This chain joins TRBV2 and TRBJ1-5, with TRBD1 identical over 9 bases. This CDR3 spans 19 amino acids. Germline CDR1 SNHLY, CDR2 FYNNEI. Unmatched junction bases numbered 18, after V lost 9 bases and J lost 0 bases. The CDR3 is CASRRDRESGVYSNQPQHF. Here the CDR3 DNA reads TGTGCCAGTCGCCGGGACAGGGAAAGTGGGGTGTATAGCAATCAGCCCCAGCATTTT. Filled out from reference TRBV2 and TRBJ1-5, the complete variable domain reads EPEVTQTPSHQVTQMGQEVILRCVPISNHLYFYWYRQILGQKVEFLVSFYNNEISEKSEIFDDQFSVERPDGSNFTLKIRSTKLEDSAMYFCASRRDRESGVYSNQPQHFGDGTRLSIL.

This clonotype has only a few counts. The rearrangement links TRBV10-2 to TRBJ2-1, with TRBD1 identical over 8 bases. This CDR3 spans 15 amino acids. The V gene's germline CDR1 is WSHSY and CDR2 SAAADI. Germline trimming cut 2 bases from V and 2 bases from J; bases unmatched to any gene: 2. The CDR3: CASSEIRGPYNEQFF. CDR3 DNA: TGCGCCAGCAGTGAGATCAGGGGGCCCTACAATGAGCAGTTCTTC.

This clonotype has a count of ten or more. The rearrangement uses TRBV28 and TRBJ2-2; TRBD2 matches at 14 bases. The length of the CDR3 is 17 residues. V shed 6 bases and J 4 bases; nucleotides not matched to a gene: 7. In germline, CDR1 is MDHEN, CDR2 SYDVKM. This CDR3 is CASRLGTSGSPTGELFF. CDR3 nucleotides: TGTGCCAGCAGACTTGGGACTAGCGGGAGTCCCACCGGGGAGCTGTTTTTT.

The chain is built from TRBV6-5 and TRBJ1-2; 7 bases are shared with TRBD1. Germline assignment: CDR1 MNHEY and CDR2 SVGAGI. J lost 7 bases, V lost 0 bases, and 5 bases had no gene match. The CDR3 is made up of 14 amino acids. The CDR3 DNA sequence: TGTGCCAGCAGTTACTCGGGACAGATCACTGGCTACACCTTC. Translating it yields CASSYSGQITGYTF.

This clonotype occurred many times. The chain combines TRBV2 with TRBJ1-1, with D hard to call. V was trimmed by 2 bases and J by 0 bases, leaving 10 bases between them. Germline CDR1 is SNHLY and CDR2 is FYNNEI. The CDR3 consists of 15 residues. DNA of the CDR3: TGTGCCAGCAGTGAAACAGATGTGATGAACACTGAAGCTTTCTTT. Protein sequence: CASSETDVMNTEAFF.

The genes are TRBV29-1 and TRBJ1-1, with D uncertain. The ends were cut back, 1 base at V and 6 bases at J, with 6 bases in the middle. The CDR3 runs to 11 residues. Germline V gene lookup returns CDR1 SQVTM and CDR2 ANQGSEA. CDR3 sequence (DNA): TGCAGCGTTGAAGTCCCCCCTGAAGCTTTCTTT. It encodes CSVEVPPEAFF.

The J gene is TRBJ2-1, the V gene TRBV11-2; either TRBD1 or TRBD2 may supply D (5 bases each). Germline V lookup: CDR1 SGHAT, CDR2 FQNNGV. This CDR3 has 14 amino acids. V lost 6 bases to trimming and J lost 8 bases, with 17 bases between them. The CDR3 DNA follows: TGTGCCAGCAGTGACGTACTGCTGGGGGATGAGCAGTTCTTC. It translates to CASSDVLLGDEQFF.

There are many counts of this clonotype. CDR3: CASSDSGLDTQYF. DNA of the CDR3: TGTGCCAGCAGTGACTCTGGACTGGATACGCAGTATTTT. V gene TRBV6-1 combines with J gene TRBJ2-3, with D tentatively TRBD2 (5 bases). Trimming cost V 3 bases and J 6 bases, with 10 bases left between them. Germline lookup yields CDR1 MNHNS and CDR2 SASEGT. The CDR3 is made up of 13 amino acids.

This clonotype was observed at least ten times. The chain joins TRBV16 to TRBJ2-7; either TRBD1 or TRBD2 may supply D (5 bases each). Trimming cost V 1 base and J 6 bases, with 10 bases left between them. The germline V gene has CDR1 KGHSY and CDR2 FQNENV. CDR3 length: 13 residues. The CDR3 sequence is CASSQFRGGEQYF. The CDR3 DNA is TGTGCCAGCAGCCAATTCCGTGGGGGCGAGCAGTACTTC.